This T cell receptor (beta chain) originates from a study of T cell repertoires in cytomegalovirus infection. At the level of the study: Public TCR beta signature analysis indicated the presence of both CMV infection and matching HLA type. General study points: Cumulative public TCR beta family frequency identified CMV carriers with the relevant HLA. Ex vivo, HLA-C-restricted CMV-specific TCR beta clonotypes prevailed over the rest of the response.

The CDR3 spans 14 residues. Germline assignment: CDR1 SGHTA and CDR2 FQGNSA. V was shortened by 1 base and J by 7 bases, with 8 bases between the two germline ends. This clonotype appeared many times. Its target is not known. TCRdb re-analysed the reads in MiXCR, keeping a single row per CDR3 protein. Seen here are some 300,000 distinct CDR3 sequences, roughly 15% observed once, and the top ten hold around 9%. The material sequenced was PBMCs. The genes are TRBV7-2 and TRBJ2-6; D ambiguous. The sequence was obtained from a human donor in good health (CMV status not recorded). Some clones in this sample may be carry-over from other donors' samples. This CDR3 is CASSLDPFANVLTF. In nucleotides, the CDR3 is TGTGCCAGCAGCTTAGATCCTTTTGCCAACGTCCTGACTTTC.